This TCR beta chain was captured by sequencing in a study of blood T cell repertoires in COVID-19. Looked up from germline, CDR1 is SEHNR and CDR2 is FQNEAQ (reference sequence). The CDR3 contains 18 residues. The J segment lost 0 bases and the V segment lost 5 bases, leaving 14 bases of the junction unmatched. Sequencing was performed with immunoSEQ multiplex PCR; in TCRdb, only in-frame clones are kept and a portion is missing. Among under 250,000 clones listed, about 80% were seen once. Sequences were obtained from peripheral blood. The sequence was obtained from a young woman who had recovered from COVID-19. The chain employs TRBV7-9 and TRBJ2-3, with TRBD1 matching 7 bases. This CDR3 reads CASSPEFDHRGSTDTQYF. The CDR3 bases are TGTGCCAGCAGCCCCGAATTTGATCACAGGGGTAGCACAGATACGCAGTATTTT.